Given below is one T cell receptor beta chain in context. Its target antigen remains unknown. Base-call qualities are not available, and no considerably larger clone is one nucleotide away. Receptors were amplified or captured by the immunoSEQ multiplex PCR assay. TCRdb retrieved this table from immuneACCESS and kept in-frame rearrangements only. Not all clones are present; in checked studies, unresolved V genes account for under half, and no reason is known for the remainder. Here the sample has fewer than 140,000 clones; over 75% occur a single time. Roughly 2.3% of the sample rests with the top ten. This sample was taken from a study of radiotherapy plus CTLA-4 blockade in lung cancer (dated by TCRdb to about 2018). At the level of the whole study: Objective responses occurred in 15% to 20% of enrolled patients, and roughly 30% achieved disease control. What the study reported, not specific to this receptor: The strongest predictors of response, as reported, were early dynamic changes in blood T cell clones along with a rise in serum interferon-beta after radiation. After treatment with radiotherapy and ipilimumab, TCR clones that originated in tumors expanded in peripheral blood.

The germline V gene encodes CDR1 SGHTA and CDR2 FQGTGA. The CDR3, cysteine through phenylalanine, is 19 amino acids long. This entry keeps only the CDR3 DNA: 57 bases, framed from base 1. The germline V end is reduced by 4 bases and the J end by 4 bases; junction bases left unmatched: 15. The study evaluated CTLA-4 blockade (ipilimumab) given together with focal radiation therapy in patients who had chemo-refractory metastatic non-small-cell lung cancer. This specimen consisted of peripheral blood, obtained from a patient treated with radiotherapy plus ipilimumab. This receptor was identified in a human donor with non-small cell lung cancer that progressed on radiotherapy plus ipilimumab. Some clones in this sample may be carry-over from other donors' samples. In this chain, TRBV7-3 is recombined with TRBJ2-3, with 12 bases matching TRBD2. The CDR3 sequence is CASSSLGLAGHLVADTQYF. Read as DNA, the sequence is TGTGCCAGCAGCTCCCTCGGACTAGCGGGGCACCTAGTAGCAGATACGCAGTATTTT.